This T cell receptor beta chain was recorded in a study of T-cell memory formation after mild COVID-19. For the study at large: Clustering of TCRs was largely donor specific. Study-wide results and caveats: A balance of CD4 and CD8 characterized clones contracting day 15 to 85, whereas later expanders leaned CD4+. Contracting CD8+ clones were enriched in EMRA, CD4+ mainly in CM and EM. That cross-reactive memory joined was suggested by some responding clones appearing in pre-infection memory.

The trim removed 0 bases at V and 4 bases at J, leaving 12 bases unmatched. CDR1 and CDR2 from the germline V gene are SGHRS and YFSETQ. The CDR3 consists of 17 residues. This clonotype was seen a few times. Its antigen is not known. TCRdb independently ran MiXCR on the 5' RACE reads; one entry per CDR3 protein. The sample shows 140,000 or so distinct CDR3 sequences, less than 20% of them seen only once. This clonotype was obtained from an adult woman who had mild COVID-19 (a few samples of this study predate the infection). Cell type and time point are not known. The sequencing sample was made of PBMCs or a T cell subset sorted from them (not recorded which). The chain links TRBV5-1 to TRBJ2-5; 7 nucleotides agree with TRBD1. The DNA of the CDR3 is TGCGCCAGCAGCTTGGGGCTTCTCGATACAGGGGTAGAGACCCAGTACTTC. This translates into CASSLGLLDTGVETQYF.